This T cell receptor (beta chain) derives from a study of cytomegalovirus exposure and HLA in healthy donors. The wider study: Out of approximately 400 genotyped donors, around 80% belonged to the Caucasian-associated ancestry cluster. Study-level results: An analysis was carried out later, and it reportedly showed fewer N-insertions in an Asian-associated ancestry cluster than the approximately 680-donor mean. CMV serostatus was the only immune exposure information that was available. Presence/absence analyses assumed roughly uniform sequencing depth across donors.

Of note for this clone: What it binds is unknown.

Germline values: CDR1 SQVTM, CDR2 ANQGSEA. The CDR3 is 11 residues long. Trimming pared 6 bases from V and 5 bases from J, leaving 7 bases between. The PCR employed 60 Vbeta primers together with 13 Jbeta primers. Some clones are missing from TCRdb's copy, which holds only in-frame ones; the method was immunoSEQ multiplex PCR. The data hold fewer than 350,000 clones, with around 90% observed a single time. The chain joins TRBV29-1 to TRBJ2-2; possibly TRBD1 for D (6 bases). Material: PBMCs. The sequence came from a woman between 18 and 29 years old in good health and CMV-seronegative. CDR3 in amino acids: CSVTGTGELFF. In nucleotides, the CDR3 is TGCAGCGTCACAGGGACCGGGGAGCTGTTTTTT.